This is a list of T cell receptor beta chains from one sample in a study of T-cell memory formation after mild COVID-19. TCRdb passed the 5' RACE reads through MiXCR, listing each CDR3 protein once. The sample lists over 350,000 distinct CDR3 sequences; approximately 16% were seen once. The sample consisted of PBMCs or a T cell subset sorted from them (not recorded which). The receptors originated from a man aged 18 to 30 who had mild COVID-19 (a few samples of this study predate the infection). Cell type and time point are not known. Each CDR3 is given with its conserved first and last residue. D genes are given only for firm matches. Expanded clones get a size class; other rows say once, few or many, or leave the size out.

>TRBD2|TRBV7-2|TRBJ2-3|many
CASSLGLAGPSTDTQYF
TGTGCCAGCAGCCTGGGACTAGCGGGGCCTAGCACAGATACGCAGTATTTT
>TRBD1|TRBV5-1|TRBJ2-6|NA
CASSYGTGTSGANVLTF
TGCGCCAGCAGCTACGGGACAGGCACCTCTGGGGCCAACGTCCTGACTTTC
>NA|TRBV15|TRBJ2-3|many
CATSIQGDTQYF
TGTGCCACCAGCATCCAGGGAGATACGCAGTATTTT
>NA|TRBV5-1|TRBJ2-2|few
CASSLDGLELFF
TGCGCCAGCAGCCTTGATGGGTTGGAGCTGTTTTTT
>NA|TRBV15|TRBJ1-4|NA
CATSRAWGTGKLFF
TGTGCCACCAGCAGAGCCTGGGGGACGGGGAAACTGTTTTTT
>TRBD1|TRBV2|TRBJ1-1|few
CASRSRGRPPAFF
TGTGCCAGCAGGTCCAGGGGGCGACCTCCAGCTTTCTTT
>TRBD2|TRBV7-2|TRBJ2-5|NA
CASSPNEGRGADYF
TGTGCCAGCAGCCCCAACGAAGGGCGGGGGGCTGATTACTTC
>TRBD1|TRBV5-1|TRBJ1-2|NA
CASSSLQGGDGYTF
TGCGCCAGCAGTTCCCTACAGGGGGGAGATGGCTACACCTTC
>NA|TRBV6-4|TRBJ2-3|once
CASSLDTGTDTQYF
TGTGCCAGCAGTCTGGATACAGGCACAGATACGCAGTATTTT
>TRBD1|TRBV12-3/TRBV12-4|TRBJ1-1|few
CASSGQGWVEAFF
TGTGCCAGCAGTGGACAGGGGTGGGTTGAAGCTTTCTTT
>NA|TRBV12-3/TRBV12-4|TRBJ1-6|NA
CASSNRADNSPLHF
TGTGCCAGCAGTAATCGGGCCGATAATTCACCCCTCCACTTT
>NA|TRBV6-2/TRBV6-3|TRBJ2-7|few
CASSRDGHYEQYF
TGTGCCAGCAGTCGGGACGGCCACTACGAGCAGTACTTC
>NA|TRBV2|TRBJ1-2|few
CASSTSVPGYTF
TGTGCCAGCAGCACCTCAGTGCCTGGCTACACCTTC
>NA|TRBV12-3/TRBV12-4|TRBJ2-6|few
CAGRGSGANVLTF
TGTGCCGGGAGAGGGTCTGGGGCCAACGTCCTGACTTTC
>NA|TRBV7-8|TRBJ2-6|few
CASSSFGSDSGANVLTF
TGTGCCAGCAGCTCGTTTGGATCCGACTCTGGGGCCAACGTCCTGACTTTC
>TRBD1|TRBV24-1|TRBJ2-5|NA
CATSEVKGAQETQYF
TGTGCCACCAGTGAGGTTAAGGGGGCCCAAGAGACCCAGTACTTC
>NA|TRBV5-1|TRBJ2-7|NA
CASSSLQSSYEQYF
TGCGCCAGCAGCTCCCTCCAATCCTCCTACGAGCAGTACTTC
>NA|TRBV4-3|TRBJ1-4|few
CASSQPGSPFEKLFF
TGCGCCAGCAGCCAGCCAGGATCGCCGTTCGAAAAACTGTTTTTT
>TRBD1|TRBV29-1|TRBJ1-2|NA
CSVLKLTGTSYGYTF
TGCAGCGTTCTAAAGTTGACAGGGACTTCCTATGGCTACACCTTC
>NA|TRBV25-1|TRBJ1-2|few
CASSPGINGGYTF
TGTGCCAGCAGTCCCGGGATCAACGGGGGCTACACCTTC
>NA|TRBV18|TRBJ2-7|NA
CASSPKGSRYEQYF
TGTGCCAGCTCACCAAAGGGATCGAGGTACGAGCAGTACTTC
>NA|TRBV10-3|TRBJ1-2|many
CAISERPGTEYGYTF
TGTGCCATCAGTGAGCGACCCGGGACGGAGTATGGCTACACCTTC
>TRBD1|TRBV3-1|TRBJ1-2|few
CASSQDSGGGHGYTF
TGTGCCAGCAGCCAAGATTCAGGGGGCGGCCATGGCTACACCTTC
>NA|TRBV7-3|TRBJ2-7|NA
CASSSDWGYEQYF
TGTGCCAGCAGCTCTGATTGGGGGTACGAGCAGTACTTC
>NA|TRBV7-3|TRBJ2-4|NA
CASSLVLLGRIQYF
TGTGCCAGCAGCCTAGTTTTACTAGGTCGCATTCAGTACTTC
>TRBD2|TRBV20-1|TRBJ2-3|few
CSARGPAGGRPDTQYF
TGCAGTGCTAGAGGTCCGGCGGGGGGGCGCCCAGATACGCAGTATTTT